The rows below give T cell receptor beta chains drawn from one sample of a study of shared clonotypes between healthy human individuals. Method: immunoSEQ multiplex PCR; TCRdb's copy keeps in-frame clones and lacks some. The table includes 2 million to 2.5 million clones, roughly 93% detected once. The sample was naive CD4+ T cells from PBMCs. The origin of the receptors is a man between 18 and 29 years old in good health. Some clones in this sample may be carry-over from other donors' samples. Both conserved end residues are part of each CDR3. Clone size is not always given. Where it is, it says once, few, many or a class for expanded clones.

size,J,V,CDR3
once,TRBJ2-6,TRBV28,CASNRGSGANVLTF
.,TRBJ1-4,TRBV5-1,CASSFRVVSTNEKLFF
.,TRBJ2-7,TRBV28,CASDRQGTYEQYF
.,TRBJ2-5,TRBV7-2,CASSLGVVGSQETQYF
.,TRBJ2-5,TRBV7-9,CASSTWSGPQDETQYF
.,TRBJ1-5,TRBV28,CASSTGLRNQPQHF
.,TRBJ1-5,TRBV7-9,CASRFGDQPQHF
once,TRBJ1-4,TRBV7-2,CASSLAGNEKLFF
.,TRBJ2-2,TRBV2,CASRRGLAGVYDGELFF
.,TRBJ2-3,TRBV28,CASSGPYPDTQYF
once,TRBJ2-7,TRBV9,CASTVSGTASYEQYF
.,TRBJ2-7,TRBV11-2,CASSPQDRGKQYF
.,TRBJ2-7,TRBV28,CASSLVDRNHEQYF
.,TRBJ2-3,TRBV30,CAWSRQSTSTDTQYF
.,TRBJ2-4,TRBV7-2,CASSLQGSANIQYF
.,TRBJ2-1,TRBV9,CASSVVQTNEQFF
.,.,TRBV29-1,CSVEDIVYEQYF
.,TRBJ1-1,TRBV5-4,CASSSGQQMNTEAFF
.,TRBJ2-7,TRBV27,CASSPQRGIAEQYF
.,TRBJ2-3,TRBV28,CASSRNLGDWTDTQYF
.,TRBJ2-1,TRBV5-1,CASSLGTDPYNEQFF
.,TRBJ1-2,TRBV28,CASKYGPTNYGYTF
.,TRBJ1-2,TRBV5-6,CASSLETGERGYTF
.,TRBJ2-3,TRBV30,CAWNAGGWADTQYF
.,TRBJ2-1,TRBV5-1,CASSDPDGQEQFF
.,TRBJ2-1,TRBV6-5,CASSYGTPTYNEQFF
.,TRBJ2-7,TRBV18,CASSHEKLGGLDEQYF
.,TRBJ1-5,TRBV6-1,CASTFGLGNQPQHF
.,TRBJ1-1,TRBV9,CASSVGTVNTEAFF
.,TRBJ2-3,TRBV9,CASSFTDTQYF
once,TRBJ2-7,TRBV6-5,CASRRDGASYEQYF
.,TRBJ2-5,TRBV5-4,CASSHPVGGNPGTQYF
.,TRBJ2-7,TRBV28,CASRPTRGSSYEQYF